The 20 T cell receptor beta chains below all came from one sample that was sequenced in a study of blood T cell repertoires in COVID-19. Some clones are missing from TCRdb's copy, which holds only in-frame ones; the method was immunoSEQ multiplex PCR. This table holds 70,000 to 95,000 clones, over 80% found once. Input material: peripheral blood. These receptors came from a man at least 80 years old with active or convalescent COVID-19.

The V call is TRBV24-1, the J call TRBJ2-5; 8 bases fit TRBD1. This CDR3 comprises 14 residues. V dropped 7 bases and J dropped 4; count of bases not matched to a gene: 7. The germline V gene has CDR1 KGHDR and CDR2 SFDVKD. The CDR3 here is CATSLAGGVETQYF. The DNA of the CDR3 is TGTGCCACCAGCCTGGCAGGGGGCGTAGAGACCCAGTACTTC.

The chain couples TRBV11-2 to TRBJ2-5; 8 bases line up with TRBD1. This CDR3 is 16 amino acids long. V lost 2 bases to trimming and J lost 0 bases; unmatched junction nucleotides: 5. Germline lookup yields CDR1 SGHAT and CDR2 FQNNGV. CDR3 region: CASSLRGTGNQETQYF. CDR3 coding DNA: TGTGCCAGCAGCTTACGGGGGACAGGCAACCAAGAGACCCAGTACTTC.

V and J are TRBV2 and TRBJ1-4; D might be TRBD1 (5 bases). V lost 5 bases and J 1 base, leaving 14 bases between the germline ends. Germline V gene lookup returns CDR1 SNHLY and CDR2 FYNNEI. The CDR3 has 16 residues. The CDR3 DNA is TGTGCCAGCAGTCCTGGGGGAGGGGTAACTAATGAAAAACTGTTTTTT. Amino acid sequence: CASSPGGGVTNEKLFF. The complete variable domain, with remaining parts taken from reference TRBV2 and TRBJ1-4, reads EPEVTQTPSHQVTQMGQEVILRCVPISNHLYFYWYRQILGQKVEFLVSFYNNEISEKSEIFDDQFSVERPDGSNFTLKIRSTKLEDSAMYFCASSPGGGVTNEKLFFGSGTQLSVL.

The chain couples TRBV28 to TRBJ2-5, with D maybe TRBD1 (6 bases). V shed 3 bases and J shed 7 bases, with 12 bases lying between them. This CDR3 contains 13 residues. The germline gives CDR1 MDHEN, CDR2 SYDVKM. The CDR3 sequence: CASSFTGLGTQYF. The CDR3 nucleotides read TGTGCCAGCAGTTTTACAGGGTTGGGGACCCAGTACTTC.

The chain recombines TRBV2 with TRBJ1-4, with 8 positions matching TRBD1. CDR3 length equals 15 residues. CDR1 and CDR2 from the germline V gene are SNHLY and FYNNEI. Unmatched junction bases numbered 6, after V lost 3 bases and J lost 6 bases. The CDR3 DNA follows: TGTGCCAGCAGTGATATGTCAGGGGGCCATGAAAAACTGTTTTTT. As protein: CASSDMSGGHEKLFF.

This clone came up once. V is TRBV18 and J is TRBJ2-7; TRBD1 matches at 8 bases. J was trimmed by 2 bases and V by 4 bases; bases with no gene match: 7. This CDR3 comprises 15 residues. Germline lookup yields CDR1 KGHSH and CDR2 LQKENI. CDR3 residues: CASSQGQANTYEQYV. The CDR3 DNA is TGTGCCAGCTCACAGGGACAGGCGAATACCTACGAGCAGTACGTC.

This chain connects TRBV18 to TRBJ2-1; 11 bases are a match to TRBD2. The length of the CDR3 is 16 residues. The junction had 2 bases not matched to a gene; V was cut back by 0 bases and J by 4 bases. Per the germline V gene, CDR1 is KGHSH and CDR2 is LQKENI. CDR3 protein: CASSPPTSGGYNEQFF. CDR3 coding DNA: TGTGCCAGCTCACCACCAACTAGCGGGGGATACAATGAGCAGTTCTTC.

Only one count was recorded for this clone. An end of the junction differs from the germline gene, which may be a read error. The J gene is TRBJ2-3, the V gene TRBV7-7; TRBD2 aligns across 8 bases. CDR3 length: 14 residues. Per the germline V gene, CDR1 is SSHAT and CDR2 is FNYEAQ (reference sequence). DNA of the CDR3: TGTGCTAGCAGCTTAAGCGGGGGAACAGATACGCAGTATTTT. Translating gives CASSLSGGTDTQYF.

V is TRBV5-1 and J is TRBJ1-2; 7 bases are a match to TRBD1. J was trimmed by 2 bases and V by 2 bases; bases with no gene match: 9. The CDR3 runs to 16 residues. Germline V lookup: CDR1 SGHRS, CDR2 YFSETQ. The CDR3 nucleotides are TGCGCCAGCAGCTTCGCCACAGGGGCGGGGAACTATGGCTACACCTTC. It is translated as CASSFATGAGNYGYTF.

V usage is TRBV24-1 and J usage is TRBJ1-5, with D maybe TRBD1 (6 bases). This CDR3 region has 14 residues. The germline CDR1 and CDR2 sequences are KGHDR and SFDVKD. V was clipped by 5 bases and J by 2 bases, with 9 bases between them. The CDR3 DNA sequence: TGTGCCACCAGTGTGGCAGGGGGCAATCAGCCCCAGCATTTT. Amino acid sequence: CATSVAGGNQPQHF.

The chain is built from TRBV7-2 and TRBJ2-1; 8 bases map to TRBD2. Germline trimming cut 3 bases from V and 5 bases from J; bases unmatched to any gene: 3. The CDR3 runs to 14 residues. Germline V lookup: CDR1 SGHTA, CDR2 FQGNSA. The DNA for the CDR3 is TGTGCCAGCAGCTTCCGGGGACTAGACAATGAGCAGTTCTTC. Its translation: CASSFRGLDNEQFF.

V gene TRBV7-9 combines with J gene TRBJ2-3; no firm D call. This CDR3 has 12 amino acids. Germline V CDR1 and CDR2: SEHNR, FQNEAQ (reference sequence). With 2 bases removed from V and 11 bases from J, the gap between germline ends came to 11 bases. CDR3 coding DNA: TGTGCCAGCAGCTTAAACCAGGAAATGCAGTATTTT. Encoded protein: CASSLNQEMQYF.

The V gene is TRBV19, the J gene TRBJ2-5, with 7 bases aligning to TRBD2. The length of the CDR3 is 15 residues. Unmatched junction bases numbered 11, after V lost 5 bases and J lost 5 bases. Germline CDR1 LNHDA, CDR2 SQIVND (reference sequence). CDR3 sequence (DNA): TGTGCCAGTAGTGAGGGTTCGGGGAGGGAGGAGACCCAGTACTTC. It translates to CASSEGSGREETQYF. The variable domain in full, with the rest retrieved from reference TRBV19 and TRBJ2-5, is DGGITQSPKYLFRKEGQNVTLSCEQNLNHDAMYWYRQDPGQGLRLIYYSQIVNDFQKGDIAEGYSVSREKKESFPLTVTSAQKNPTAFYLCASSEGSGREETQYFGPGTRLLVL.

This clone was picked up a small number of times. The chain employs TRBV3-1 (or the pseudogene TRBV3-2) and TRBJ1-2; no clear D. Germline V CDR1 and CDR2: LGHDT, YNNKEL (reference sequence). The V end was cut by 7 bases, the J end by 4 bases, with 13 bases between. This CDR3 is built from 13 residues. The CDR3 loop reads CASTGDGGYGYTF. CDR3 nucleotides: TGTGCCAGCACAGGCGACGGAGGCTATGGCTACACCTTC.

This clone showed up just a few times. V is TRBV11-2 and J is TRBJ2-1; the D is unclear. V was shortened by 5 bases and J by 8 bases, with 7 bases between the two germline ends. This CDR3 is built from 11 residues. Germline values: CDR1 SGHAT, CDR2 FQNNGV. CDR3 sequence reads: CASSPSDEQFF. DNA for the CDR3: TGTGCCAGCAGCCCCTCGGATGAGCAGTTCTTC.

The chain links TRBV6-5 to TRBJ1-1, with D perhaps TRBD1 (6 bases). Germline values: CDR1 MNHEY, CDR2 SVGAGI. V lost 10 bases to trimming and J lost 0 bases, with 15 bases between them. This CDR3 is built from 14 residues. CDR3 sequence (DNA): TGTGCCACAGCGTCTCAGGGGATGAACACTGAAGCTTTCTTT. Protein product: CATASQGMNTEAFF.

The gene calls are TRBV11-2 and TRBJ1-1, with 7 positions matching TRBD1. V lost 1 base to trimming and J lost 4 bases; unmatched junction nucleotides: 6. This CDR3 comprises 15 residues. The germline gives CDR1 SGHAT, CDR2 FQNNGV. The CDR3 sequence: CASSLVRGRATEAFF. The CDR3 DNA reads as TGTGCCAGCAGCTTAGTTAGGGGGCGGGCCACTGAAGCTTTCTTT.

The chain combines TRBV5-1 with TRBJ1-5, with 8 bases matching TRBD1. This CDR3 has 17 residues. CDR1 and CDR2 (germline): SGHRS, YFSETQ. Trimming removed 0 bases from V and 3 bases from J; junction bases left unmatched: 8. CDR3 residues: CASSLGQGAWNNQPQHF. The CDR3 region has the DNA TGCGCCAGCAGCTTGGGGCAGGGGGCTTGGAACAATCAGCCCCAGCATTTT. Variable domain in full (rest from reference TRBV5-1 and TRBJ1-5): KAGVTQTPRYLIKTRGQQVTLSCSPISGHRSVSWYQQTPGQGLQFLFEYFSETQRNKGNFPGRFSGRQFSNSRSEMNVSTLELGDSALYLCASSLGQGAWNNQPQHFGDGTRLSIL.

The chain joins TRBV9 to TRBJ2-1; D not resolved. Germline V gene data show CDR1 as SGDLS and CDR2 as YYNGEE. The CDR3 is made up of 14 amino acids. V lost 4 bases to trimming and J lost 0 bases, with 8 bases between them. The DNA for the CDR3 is TGTGCCAGCAGCCGTTCGGGCTCCTACAATGAGCAGTTCTTC. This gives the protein CASSRSGSYNEQFF. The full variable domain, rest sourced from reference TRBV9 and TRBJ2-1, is DSGVTQTPKHLITATGQRVTLRCSPRSGDLSVYWYQQSLDQGLQFLIQYYNGEERAKGNILERFSAQQFPDLHSELNLSSLELGDSALYFCASSRSGSYNEQFFGPGTRLTVL.

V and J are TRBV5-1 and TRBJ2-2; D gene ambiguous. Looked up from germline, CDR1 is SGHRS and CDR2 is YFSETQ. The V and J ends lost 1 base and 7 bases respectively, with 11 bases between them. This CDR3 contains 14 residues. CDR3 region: CASSLQSTGGELFF. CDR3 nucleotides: TGCGCCAGCAGCTTGCAGTCGACGGGCGGGGAGCTGTTTTTT.